These T cell receptor beta chains were read from a single sample in a study of T-cell memory formation after mild COVID-19. Via MiXCR, TCRdb re-called the 5' RACE reads, giving one row per CDR3 protein. The data hold about 400,000 distinct CDR3 sequences, with around a sixth observed a single time. Sequencing input: PBMCs or a T cell subset sorted from them (not recorded which). The source of these receptors is a man between 18 and 29 years old who had mild COVID-19 (a few samples of this study predate the infection). Cell type and time point are not known. Both conserved end residues are part of each CDR3. Fields, in order: D gene, clone size, CDR3 length, J gene, V gene, CDR3 protein, CDR3 DNA. D genes are given only for firm matches. Only some rows state a clone size, as once, few, many or a class for expanded clones.

NA	many	16	TRBJ2-5	TRBV7-6	CASSPRAGTVQETQYF	TGTGCCAGCAGCCCTCGGGCGGGGACAGTCCAAGAGACCCAGTACTTC
NA	few	15	TRBJ1-2	TRBV5-1	CASSLLDSGRYGYTF	TGCGCCAGCAGCTTGCTGGACAGTGGGAGGTATGGCTACACCTTC
NA	few	13	TRBJ1-3	TRBV11-2	CASRASGGNTIYF	TGTGCCAGCAGGGCAAGCGGGGGAAACACCATATATTTT
NA	NA	14	TRBJ2-3	TRBV12-3/TRBV12-4	CASSSTVPTDTQYF	TGTGCCAGCAGCTCAACGGTCCCCACAGATACGCAGTATTTT
NA	few	15	TRBJ2-3	TRBV3-1	CASSPGLAVGDTQYF	TGTGCCAGCAGCCCGGGACTCGCTGTGGGAGATACGCAGTATTTT
TRBD1	few	17	TRBJ2-2	TRBV7-8	CASSSRPGQAITGELFF	TGTGCCAGCAGCTCGAGACCGGGACAGGCGATTACCGGGGAGCTGTTTTTT
TRBD2	few	19	TRBJ2-1	TRBV5-1	CASSVGQGLAGGHLNEQFF	TGCGCCAGCAGCGTGGGACAGGGACTAGCGGGGGGGCATCTGAATGAGCAGTTCTTC
NA	NA	15	TRBJ2-7	TRBV4-1	CASSQEGQYSYEQYF	TGCGCCAGCAGCCAAGAAGGCCAGTATTCCTACGAGCAGTACTTC
TRBD2	many	19	TRBJ2-4	TRBV7-9	CASSSGTSGGTLAKNIQYF	TGTGCCAGCAGCTCCGGGACTAGCGGGGGGACCCTAGCCAAAAACATTCAGTACTTC
NA	NA	12	TRBJ1-2	TRBV6-5	CASRTGRYGYTF	TGTGCCAGCAGAACAGGGCGCTATGGCTACACCTTC
NA	many	15	TRBJ2-3	TRBV5-1	CASSSYGVAVDTQYF	TGCGCCAGCAGCTCCTACGGGGTAGCGGTGGATACGCAGTATTTT
NA	few	13	TRBJ2-5	TRBV5-1	CASSPSAPETQYF	TGCGCCAGCAGCCCGTCCGCCCCAGAGACCCAGTACTTC
NA	few	14	TRBJ1-2	TRBV6-5	CASSYSGQFYGYTF	TGTGCCAGCAGTTACTCTGGACAGTTCTATGGCTACACCTTC
NA	many	14	TRBJ1-5	TRBV5-1	CASSVTGTDQPQHF	TGCGCCAGCAGCGTTACAGGGACTGATCAGCCCCAGCATTTT
NA	NA	15	TRBJ1-5	TRBV27	CASSLSGGAGQPQHF	TGTGCCAGCAGTTTATCCGGGGGCGCGGGTCAGCCCCAGCATTTT